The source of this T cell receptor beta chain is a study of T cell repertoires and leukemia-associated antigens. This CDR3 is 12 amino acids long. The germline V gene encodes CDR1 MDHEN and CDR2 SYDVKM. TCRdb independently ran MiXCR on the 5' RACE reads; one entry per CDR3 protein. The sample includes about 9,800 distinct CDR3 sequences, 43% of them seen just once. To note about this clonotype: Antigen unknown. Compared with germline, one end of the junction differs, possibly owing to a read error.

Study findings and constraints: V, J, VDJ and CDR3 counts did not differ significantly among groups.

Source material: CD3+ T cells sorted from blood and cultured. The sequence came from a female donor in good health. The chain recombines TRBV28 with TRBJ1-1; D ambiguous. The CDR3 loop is CASNLRGTEAFF. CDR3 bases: TGTGCCAGCAATTTACGGGGCACTGAAGCTTTCTTT.